This T cell receptor beta chain stems from a study of spatial heterogeneity in lung cancer. There are many counts of this clonotype. The antigen is undetermined. Overall study findings and caveats: Relative to follow-up, resection was when ubiquitous expanded tumor TCRs appeared more in blood.

Noted time point: sample taken at primary tumor resection. Untreated early-stage non-small cell lung cancer patients, 55 to 85 in total, were the donors. TCRdb independently ran MiXCR on the 5' RACE reads; one entry per CDR3 protein. The sample gives 48,000 or so distinct CDR3 sequences, less than 5.5% of which show up once; over 8.5% is in the top ten. The sequences come from PBMCs, collected at surgery. This clonotype originated in a male donor with early-stage non-small cell lung cancer.

The CDR3 DNA sequence: TGTGCCAGCAGTAACATAGCGGGAATGGGGGAGACCCAGTACTTC. It yields the protein CASSNIAGMGETQYF. The chain links TRBV28 to TRBJ2-5; 8 bases align to TRBD2. V lost 5 bases to trimming and J lost 5 bases; unmatched junction nucleotides: 10. Germline CDR1 MDHEN, CDR2 SYDVKM. The CDR3 length is 15 residues.